This TCR beta chain is from a study of a mutant IDH1 vaccine in newly diagnosed glioma. Sample time point: baseline, week 1 (first vaccination visit). Treatment denoted: pre-vaccination baseline after standard-of-care therapy. Repertoires were generated with immunoSEQ multiplex PCR, while TCRdb's copy carries only in-frame clones and drops some. The sample contains tens of thousands of clones, 65% to 80% of which appear only once. Sequencing was performed on PBMCs, taken from a glioma patient treated with radiotherapy, temozolomide or both. The receptor was derived from a woman aged 35 to 49 with glioma.

The CDR3 DNA is TGTGCCAGCAGTCGAACCGGACAGCCTAACACAGATACGCAGTATTTT. Amino acids: CASSRTGQPNTDTQYF. V usage is TRBV7-6 and J usage is TRBJ2-3; D is possibly TRBD1 (6 bases). In germline, CDR1 is SGHVS, CDR2 FNYEAQ. The CDR3 runs 16 residues. V was clipped by 6 bases and J by 2 bases, with 18 bases between them.